This T cell receptor (beta chain) appears in the sequencing data of a study of cytomegalovirus exposure and HLA in healthy donors. Study-wide results and caveats: According to an earlier analysis, most TCR beta V segments yielded productive rearrangements about 90% or about 30% of the time. Clonal expansion was found to be greater in HLA-associated TCR beta chains than in equally common others in a later analysis.

The length of the CDR3 is 13 residues. Trimming shortened V by 6 bases and J by 8 bases, and 14 bases separated the two germline ends. CDR1 is SQVTM and CDR2 is ANQGSEA in the germline V gene. The PCR made use of 60 Vbeta and 13 Jbeta primers. Method: immunoSEQ multiplex PCR; TCRdb's copy keeps in-frame clones and lacks some. The repertoire includes about 120,000 clones, more than 65% of them detected once, and around 1.4% sits in the top ten. A word on this clone: Its antigen is still unknown.

The rearrangement uses TRBV29-1 and TRBJ1-6; D perhaps matches TRBD1 (5 bases). The sample comprised PBMCs. The TCR originated in a woman in her late teens or twenties in good health and CMV-seronegative. The CDR3 DNA sequence: TGCAGCGTGAGGACATTGGAAGATTCACCCCTCCACTTT. It encodes CSVRTLEDSPLHF. Drawing the rest from reference TRBV29-1 and TRBJ1-6, the complete variable domain is SAVISQKPSRDICQRGTSLTIQCQVDSQVTMMFWYRQQPGQSLTLIATANQGSEATYESGFVIDKFPISRPNLTFSTLTVSNMSPEDSSIYLCSVRTLEDSPLHFGNGTRLTVT.